This T cell receptor beta chain is drawn from a study of HIV-infected patients and healthy controls. Overall study results and limits: HIV-infected patients shared fewer CDR3 sequences between individuals than healthy controls.

With regard to this clonotype: Its specificity is not known.

No cell fractionation was done, so the repertoire covers all unsorted peripheral blood T cells. Approximately 500 ng RNA was reverse transcribed with alpha and beta constant-region primers. Each of the alpha and beta chains got its own library through chain-specific third strand synthesis with indices. A single record per CDR3 protein comes from TCRdb applying MiXCR to the 5' RACE reads. Of fewer than 25,000 distinct CDR3 sequences listed, roughly 8.2% are singletons. With 4 bases removed from V and 0 bases from J, the gap between germline ends came to 16 bases. The CDR3 extends over 16 amino acids. Germline V gives CDR1 SGHNT, CDR2 YYREEE (reference sequence).

The J gene is TRBJ1-2, the V gene TRBV5-4; D is uncertain. What was sequenced was blood. This sequence was found in an adult in good health. As DNA, the CDR3 is TGTGCCAGCAGCGTAAAAATTCAGTTCGCTAACTATGGCTACACCTTC. Encoded protein: CASSVKIQFANYGYTF.